This TCR beta chain was obtained from a study of identical twins. The V gene lost 3 bases and the J gene lost 4 bases, with 13 bases spanning the gap. The germline CDR1 and CDR2 sequences are SGHDT and YYEEEE. There are 15 residues in the CDR3. A universal primer binding site was introduced by template switching. The final cDNA contained unique molecular identifiers. Each CDR3 protein gets one entry after TCRdb re-called the 5' RACE reads with MiXCR. The data hold 220,000 or so distinct CDR3 sequences, with roughly 7% observed a single time. The same specimen was also included in a second study, on yellow fever vaccine responses in identical twins.

Sequencing was done on a sample of memory (CD45RO+) T cells sorted from blood. The receptor was isolated from a young woman in good health. The chain employs TRBV5-6 and TRBJ2-2; D possibly uses TRBD1 or TRBD2 (5 bases each). CDR3 nucleotide sequence: TGTGCCAGCAGCTCGAAAGTGAGGGGCACCGGGGAGCTGTTTTTT. This encodes CASSSKVRGTGELFF.